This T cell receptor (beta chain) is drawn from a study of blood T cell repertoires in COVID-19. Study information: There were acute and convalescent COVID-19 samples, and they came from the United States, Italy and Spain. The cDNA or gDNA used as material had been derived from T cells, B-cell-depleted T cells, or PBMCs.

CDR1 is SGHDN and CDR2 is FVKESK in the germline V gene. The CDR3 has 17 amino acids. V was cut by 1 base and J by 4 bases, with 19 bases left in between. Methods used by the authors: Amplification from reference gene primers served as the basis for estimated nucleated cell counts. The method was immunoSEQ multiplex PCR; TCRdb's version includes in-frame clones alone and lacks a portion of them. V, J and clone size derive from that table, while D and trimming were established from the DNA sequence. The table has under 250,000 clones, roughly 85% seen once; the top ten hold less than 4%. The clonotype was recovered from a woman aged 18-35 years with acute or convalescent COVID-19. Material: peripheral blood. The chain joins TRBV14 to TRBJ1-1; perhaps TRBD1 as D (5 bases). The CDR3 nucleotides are TGTGCCAGCAGCCAAGGGGGGAGGGGCAGCTTGCCCACTGAAGCTTTCTTT. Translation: CASSQGGRGSLPTEAFF.